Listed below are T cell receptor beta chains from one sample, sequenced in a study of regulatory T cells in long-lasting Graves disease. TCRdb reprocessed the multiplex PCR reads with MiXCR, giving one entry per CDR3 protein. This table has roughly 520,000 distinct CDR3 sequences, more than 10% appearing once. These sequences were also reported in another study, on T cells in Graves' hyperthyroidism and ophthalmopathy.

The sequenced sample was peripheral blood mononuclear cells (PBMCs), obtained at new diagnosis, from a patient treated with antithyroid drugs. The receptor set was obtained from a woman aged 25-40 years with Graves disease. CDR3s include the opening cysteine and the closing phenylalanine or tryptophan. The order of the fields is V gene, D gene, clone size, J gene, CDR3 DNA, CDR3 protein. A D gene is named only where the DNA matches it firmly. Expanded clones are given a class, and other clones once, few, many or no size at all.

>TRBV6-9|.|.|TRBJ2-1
TGTGCCAGCAGTTACTGGAAACCTAGCTCCTACAATGAGCAGTTCTTC
CASSYWKPSSYNEQFF
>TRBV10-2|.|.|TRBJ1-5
TGCGCCACCCCCCGGGACACCCATAGCAATCAGCCCCAGCATTTT
CATPRDTHSNQPQHF
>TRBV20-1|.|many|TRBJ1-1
TGCAGTGCTAGAGGCGCCGGCCCTGAAGCTTTCTTT
CSARGAGPEAFF
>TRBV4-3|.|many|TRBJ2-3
TGCGCCAGCAGCCAAGATCTACGTCTTGAGTCCCCGGATACGCAGTATTTT
CASSQDLRLESPDTQYF
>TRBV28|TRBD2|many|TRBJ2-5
TGTGCCAGCAGGGGAGGGCCCGGTGAGACCCAGTACTTC
CASRGGPGETQYF
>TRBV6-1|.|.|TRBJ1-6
TGTGCCAGCAGGTCGGGTTATAATTCACCCCTCCACTTT
CASRSGYNSPLHF
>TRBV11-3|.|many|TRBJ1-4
TGTGCCAGCAGCGAACGAGCCTATGAAAAACTGTTTTTT
CASSERAYEKLFF
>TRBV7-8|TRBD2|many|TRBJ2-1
TGTGCCAGCAGCCAACGGGCGGGACTAGCGGGAGTAGTCAATGAGCAGTTCTTC
CASSQRAGLAGVVNEQFF
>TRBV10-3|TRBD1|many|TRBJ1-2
TGTGCCATCAGGCCGGACAGGGCCACTAACTATGGCTACACCTTC
CAIRPDRATNYGYTF
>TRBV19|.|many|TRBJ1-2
TGTGCCAGTAGTATCGTTGGATACAGACTCAACTATGGCTACACCTTC
CASSIVGYRLNYGYTF
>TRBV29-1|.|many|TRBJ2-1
TGCAGCGTTGAAGGAGGGCTTACCCCCTACAATGAGCAGTTCTTC
CSVEGGLTPYNEQFF
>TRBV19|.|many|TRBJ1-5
TGTGCCAGTAGGGGAAGGAATCAGCCCCAGCATTTT
CASRGRNQPQHF
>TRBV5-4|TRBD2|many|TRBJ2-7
TGTGCCAGCAGCTTGGGGAAGCGGGAGGGATACGAGCAGTACTTC
CASSLGKREGYEQYF
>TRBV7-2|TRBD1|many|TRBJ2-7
TGTGCCAGCAGCACAGGGGGGTTTTTGTACTTC
CASSTGGFLYF
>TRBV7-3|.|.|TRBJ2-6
TGTGCCAGCAGCTCCTCTAGGAACTCTGGGGCCAACGTCCTGACTTTC
CASSSSRNSGANVLTF
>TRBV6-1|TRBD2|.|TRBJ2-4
TGTGCCAGCAGTAAGGGACTAGCGGGAGCCAAAAACATTCAGTACTTC
CASSKGLAGAKNIQYF